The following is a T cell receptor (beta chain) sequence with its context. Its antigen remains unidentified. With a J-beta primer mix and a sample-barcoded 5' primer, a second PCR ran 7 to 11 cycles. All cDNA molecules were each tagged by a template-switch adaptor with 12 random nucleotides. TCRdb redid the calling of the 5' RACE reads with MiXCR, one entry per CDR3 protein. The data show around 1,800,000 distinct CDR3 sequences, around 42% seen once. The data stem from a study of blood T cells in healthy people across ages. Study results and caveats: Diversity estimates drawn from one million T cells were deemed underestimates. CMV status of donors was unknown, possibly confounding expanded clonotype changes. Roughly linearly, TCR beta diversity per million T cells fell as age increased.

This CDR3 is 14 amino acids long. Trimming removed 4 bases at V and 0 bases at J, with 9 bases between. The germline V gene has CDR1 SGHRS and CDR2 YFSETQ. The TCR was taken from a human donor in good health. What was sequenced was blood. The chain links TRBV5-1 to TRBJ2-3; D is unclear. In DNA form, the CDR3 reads TGCGCCAGCAGCCCGGCCACCAGCACAGATACGCAGTATTTT. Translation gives CASSPATSTDTQYF.